The present T cell receptor (beta chain) was sequenced within a study of identifying expanded T cells in peripheral blood. Healthy donors had no documented immune events, such as infections, while sampled. Assay: immunoSEQ multiplex PCR; the TCRdb copy retains only in-frame clones and omits some. The sample comprises around 60,000 clones, about 80% of which are singletons, and approximately 17% rests with the top ten. Study-wide findings and caveats: About 1.2 clones differed between technical replicates, versus approximately 16 and 19 over time. Across healthy donors, higher total template counts meant significantly greater roughly two-week count variance.

As regards this clone: As yet, its antigen is unknown.

This TCR came from a person aged 18 to 70 in good health. The sample taken for sequencing was blood.

CDR3 sequence: CASSIGNYNEQFF. Here the CDR3 DNA reads TGTGCCAGTAGTATAGGGAACTACAATGAGCAGTTCTTC. The V gene is TRBV19, the J gene TRBJ2-1; D gene ambiguous. This CDR3 is 13 amino acids long. Looked up from germline, CDR1 is LNHDA and CDR2 is SQIVND (reference sequence). Trimming cost V 1 base and J 3 bases, with 4 bases left between them.